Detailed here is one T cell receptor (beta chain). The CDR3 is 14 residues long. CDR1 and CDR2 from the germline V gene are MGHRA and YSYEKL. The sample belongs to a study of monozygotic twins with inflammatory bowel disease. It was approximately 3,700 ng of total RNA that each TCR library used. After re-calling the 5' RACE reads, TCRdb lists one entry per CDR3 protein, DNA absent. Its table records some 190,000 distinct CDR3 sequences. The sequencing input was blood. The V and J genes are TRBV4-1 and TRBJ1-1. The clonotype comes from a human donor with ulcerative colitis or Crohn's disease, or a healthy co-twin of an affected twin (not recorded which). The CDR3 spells CASSQVGQGGEAFF.